These T cell receptor beta chains were read from a single sample in a study of T-cell reconstitution after alpha-beta-depleted transplantation in children. A single record per CDR3 protein comes from TCRdb applying MiXCR to the PCR reads. The table includes 250,000 or so distinct CDR3 sequences, around 8% detected once. The sample here was PBMCs, mostly from graft donor cells, taken 180 days after TCRalphabeta/CD19-depleted stem cell transplant. These receptors all stem from a male patient aged 10 to 17 who had a stem cell transplant for acute lymphoblastic leukemia, so the T cells may come from the graft donor. Both conserved end residues are part of each CDR3. Fields, in order: V gene, clone size, D gene, J gene, CDR3 protein, CDR3 DNA. D genes are given only for firm matches. Clone size is given for some rows only: seen once, a few or many times, or a class if the clone is expanded.

v_call: TRBV7-9; clone_size: many; d_call: TRBD2; j_call: TRBJ2-1; cdr3_aa: CASSLGFLTSEQFF; cdr3_nt: TGTGCCAGCAGCTTAGGGTTTTTGACTAGCGAACAGTTCTTC
v_call: TRBV7-8; clone_size: many; d_call: NA; j_call: TRBJ2-2; cdr3_aa: CASSLARGFNTGELFF; cdr3_nt: TGTGCCAGCAGCTTAGCGAGGGGTTTCAACACCGGGGAGCTGTTTTTT
v_call: TRBV11-2; clone_size: many; d_call: NA; j_call: TRBJ1-1; cdr3_aa: CASSPWTLNTEAFF; cdr3_nt: TGTGCCAGCAGCCCATGGACGCTCAACACTGAAGCTTTCTTT
v_call: TRBV19; clone_size: once; d_call: TRBD1; j_call: TRBJ2-1; cdr3_aa: CASSIRGTGNDQFF; cdr3_nt: TGTGCCAGTAGTATAAGGGGGACAGGGAATGACCAGTTCTTC
v_call: TRBV5-6; clone_size: many; d_call: NA; j_call: TRBJ2-7; cdr3_aa: CASSLEAWREQYF; cdr3_nt: TGTGCCAGCAGCTTGGAGGCCTGGCGCGAGCAGTACTTC
v_call: TRBV6-1; clone_size: NA; d_call: NA; j_call: TRBJ1-5; cdr3_aa: CASSPGLRNNQPQHF; cdr3_nt: TGTGCCAGCAGTCCGGGACTGAGAAATAATCAGCCCCAGCATTTT
v_call: TRBV12-3/TRBV12-4; clone_size: many; d_call: TRBD1; j_call: TRBJ1-2; cdr3_aa: CASITGTGMNGYTF; cdr3_nt: TGTGCCAGCATCACGGGGACAGGGATGAATGGCTACACCTTC
v_call: TRBV7-3; clone_size: NA; d_call: TRBD1; j_call: TRBJ2-7; cdr3_aa: CASSQGRTGSEQYF; cdr3_nt: TGTGCCAGCAGCCAAGGACGGACAGGGAGCGAGCAGTACTTC
v_call: TRBV5-1; clone_size: many; d_call: NA; j_call: TRBJ2-3; cdr3_aa: CASNLGVAADTQYF; cdr3_nt: TGCGCCAGCAACTTGGGGGTTGCGGCAGATACGCAGTATTTT
v_call: TRBV29-1; clone_size: many; d_call: TRBD2; j_call: TRBJ2-5; cdr3_aa: CSGRSGGETQYF; cdr3_nt: TGCAGCGGGCGGAGCGGGGGAGAGACCCAGTACTTC
v_call: TRBV10-3; clone_size: many; d_call: NA; j_call: TRBJ2-2; cdr3_aa: CAISGQGRTGELFF; cdr3_nt: TGTGCCATCAGTGGGCAGGGGAGGACCGGGGAGCTGTTTTTT
v_call: TRBV19; clone_size: many; d_call: TRBD1; j_call: TRBJ1-5; cdr3_aa: CASSMRTGGAGNQPQHF; cdr3_nt: TGTGCCAGTAGTATGCGGACAGGGGGCGCTGGCAATCAGCCCCAGCATTTT
v_call: TRBV4-2; clone_size: many; d_call: TRBD1; j_call: TRBJ2-1; cdr3_aa: CASSQASGTVYNEQFF; cdr3_nt: TGTGCCAGCAGCCAAGCCTCCGGGACAGTTTACAATGAGCAGTTCTTC
v_call: TRBV27; clone_size: many; d_call: NA; j_call: TRBJ2-7; cdr3_aa: CASSSTSIRNSYEQYF; cdr3_nt: TGTGCCAGCAGTTCAACTTCTATAAGAAACTCCTACGAGCAGTACTTC
v_call: TRBV29-1; clone_size: many; d_call: NA; j_call: TRBJ1-1; cdr3_aa: CSVSVRGGNTEAFF; cdr3_nt: TGCAGCGTTTCGGTCCGGGGAGGGAACACTGAAGCTTTCTTT
v_call: TRBV6-2/TRBV6-3; clone_size: many; d_call: NA; j_call: TRBJ2-3; cdr3_aa: CAIDGRSLSTDTQYF; cdr3_nt: TGTGCCATCGACGGACGGAGCCTTAGCACAGATACGCAGTATTTT
v_call: TRBV6-2/TRBV6-3; clone_size: many; d_call: NA; j_call: TRBJ2-1; cdr3_aa: CASSPVSYYNEQFF; cdr3_nt: TGTGCCAGCAGCCCCGTTTCTTACTACAATGAGCAGTTCTTC
v_call: TRBV28; clone_size: many; d_call: NA; j_call: TRBJ2-2; cdr3_aa: CASSIHSVGTGELFF; cdr3_nt: TGTGCCAGCAGTATCCACTCGGTGGGGACCGGGGAGCTGTTTTTT
v_call: TRBV7-9; clone_size: many; d_call: NA; j_call: TRBJ1-2; cdr3_aa: CASSLDREPGYTF; cdr3_nt: TGTGCCAGCAGCTTAGATCGGGAGCCTGGCTACACCTTC
v_call: TRBV3-1; clone_size: many; d_call: TRBD1; j_call: TRBJ2-7; cdr3_aa: CASSQDLWDSRPYEQYF; cdr3_nt: TGTGCCAGCAGCCAAGATCTATGGGACAGTCGCCCCTACGAGCAGTACTTC
v_call: TRBV11-2; clone_size: many; d_call: TRBD1; j_call: TRBJ2-2; cdr3_aa: CASTNPTGAGELFF; cdr3_nt: TGTGCCAGCACCAACCCTACAGGGGCCGGGGAGCTGTTTTTT
v_call: TRBV11-1; clone_size: many; d_call: TRBD2; j_call: TRBJ2-7; cdr3_aa: CASSFKGLAGGKSYEQYF; cdr3_nt: TGTGCCAGCAGCTTTAAGGGACTAGCGGGGGGAAAATCCTACGAGCAGTACTTC
v_call: TRBV27; clone_size: many; d_call: NA; j_call: TRBJ1-6; cdr3_aa: CASSLFSYNSPLHF; cdr3_nt: TGTGCCAGCAGTTTATTCTCCTATAATTCACCCCTCCACTTT
v_call: TRBV20-1; clone_size: many; d_call: TRBD2; j_call: TRBJ2-1; cdr3_aa: CSASGKRGYEQFF; cdr3_nt: TGCAGTGCTAGTGGAAAGCGGGGCTATGAGCAGTTCTTC
v_call: TRBV11-2; clone_size: many; d_call: TRBD2; j_call: TRBJ2-3; cdr3_aa: CASSLSGGEADTQYF; cdr3_nt: TGTGCCAGCAGCTTAAGCGGGGGGGAAGCCGATACGCAGTATTTT
v_call: TRBV20-1; clone_size: many; d_call: TRBD2; j_call: TRBJ2-3; cdr3_aa: CSARDRGTSGGLRTDTQYF; cdr3_nt: TGCAGTGCTAGAGATCGGGGGACTAGCGGGGGCCTTCGCACAGATACGCAGTATTTT
v_call: TRBV27; clone_size: many; d_call: NA; j_call: TRBJ2-1; cdr3_aa: CASSFDLLGNNEQFF; cdr3_nt: TGTGCCAGCAGTTTCGATCTCTTGGGGAACAATGAGCAGTTCTTC
v_call: TRBV7-2; clone_size: many; d_call: NA; j_call: TRBJ1-1; cdr3_aa: CASSLQGWDTEAFF; cdr3_nt: TGTGCCAGCAGCTTGCAGGGCTGGGACACTGAAGCTTTCTTT
v_call: TRBV11-2; clone_size: many; d_call: NA; j_call: TRBJ1-4; cdr3_aa: CASSPFASGGGKLFF; cdr3_nt: TGTGCCAGCAGCCCCTTCGCGTCTGGGGGCGGAAAACTGTTTTTT
v_call: TRBV10-3; clone_size: few; d_call: TRBD1; j_call: TRBJ2-7; cdr3_aa: CAISTGQGREQYF; cdr3_nt: TGTGCCATCAGTACAGGACAGGGACGCGAGCAGTACTTC
v_call: TRBV4-2; clone_size: many; d_call: TRBD2; j_call: TRBJ2-3; cdr3_aa: CASSPLAGGSDDTQYF; cdr3_nt: TGTGCCAGCAGCCCCCTAGCGGGGGGGAGTGATGATACGCAGTATTTT
v_call: TRBV20-1; clone_size: many; d_call: NA; j_call: TRBJ2-3; cdr3_aa: CSASYGTQYF; cdr3_nt: TGCAGTGCTAGTTACGGTACGCAGTATTTT
v_call: TRBV7-2; clone_size: many; d_call: NA; j_call: TRBJ2-1; cdr3_aa: CASSLPSNEQFF; cdr3_nt: TGTGCCAGCAGCTTACCTTCCAATGAGCAGTTCTTC
v_call: TRBV20-1; clone_size: many; d_call: TRBD1; j_call: TRBJ1-2; cdr3_aa: CSAPTGVYNYGYTF; cdr3_nt: TGCAGTGCCCCGACAGGGGTGTACAACTATGGCTACACCTTC
v_call: TRBV5-6; clone_size: many; d_call: TRBD1; j_call: TRBJ1-6; cdr3_aa: CASSLTGGHHNSPLHF; cdr3_nt: TGTGCCAGCAGCTTGACAGGGGGCCATCATAATTCACCCCTCCACTTT
v_call: TRBV20-1; clone_size: many; d_call: TRBD1; j_call: TRBJ1-5; cdr3_aa: CSAPEHRGRGDQPQHF; cdr3_nt: TGCAGTGCTCCCGAACACAGGGGGAGAGGCGATCAGCCCCAGCATTTT
v_call: TRBV20-1; clone_size: many; d_call: NA; j_call: TRBJ2-3; cdr3_aa: CSARNEGGTDTQYF; cdr3_nt: TGCAGTGCTAGAAACGAGGGAGGCACAGATACGCAGTATTTT
v_call: TRBV12-3/TRBV12-4; clone_size: many; d_call: NA; j_call: TRBJ2-7; cdr3_aa: CASSLMTLAEQYF; cdr3_nt: TGTGCCAGCAGTCTCATGACACTTGCCGAGCAGTACTTC
v_call: TRBV7-3; clone_size: many; d_call: NA; j_call: TRBJ2-1; cdr3_aa: CASSSGVLGEQFF; cdr3_nt: TGTGCCAGCAGCTCAGGGGTCCTGGGTGAGCAGTTCTTC
v_call: TRBV9; clone_size: many; d_call: NA; j_call: TRBJ2-5; cdr3_aa: CASSAEGTQYF; cdr3_nt: TGTGCCAGCAGCGCCGAGGGGACCCAGTACTTC
v_call: TRBV20-1; clone_size: few; d_call: NA; j_call: TRBJ2-3; cdr3_aa: CSARSTLLATPSTDTQYF; cdr3_nt: TGCAGTGCTAGATCCACCCTTCTAGCGACGCCCAGCACAGATACGCAGTATTTT
v_call: TRBV6-1; clone_size: many; d_call: TRBD1; j_call: TRBJ1-1; cdr3_aa: CASSRGGAGSGSTEAFF; cdr3_nt: TGTGCCAGCAGTAGAGGGGGCGCGGGGTCGGGGAGCACTGAAGCTTTCTTT
v_call: TRBV11-2; clone_size: many; d_call: NA; j_call: TRBJ1-2; cdr3_aa: CASSLARSLDYGYTF; cdr3_nt: TGTGCCAGCAGCTTAGCCCGCAGTCTAGACTATGGCTACACCTTC
v_call: TRBV28; clone_size: many; d_call: TRBD2; j_call: TRBJ2-5; cdr3_aa: CASSFSLTSGIVTQYF; cdr3_nt: TGTGCCAGCAGTTTCTCCTTGACTAGCGGGATAGTGACCCAGTACTTC
v_call: TRBV4-3; clone_size: many; d_call: TRBD1; j_call: TRBJ1-3; cdr3_aa: CASSRYRGFSGNTIYF; cdr3_nt: TGCGCCAGCAGCCGATACAGGGGGTTCTCTGGAAACACCATATATTTT
v_call: TRBV4-2; clone_size: many; d_call: NA; j_call: TRBJ1-5; cdr3_aa: CASSEAHQGLGNQPQHF; cdr3_nt: TGTGCCAGCTCCGAAGCACATCAGGGATTGGGAAATCAGCCCCAGCATTTT
v_call: TRBV5-1; clone_size: many; d_call: NA; j_call: TRBJ1-1; cdr3_aa: CASSPGVYTEAFF; cdr3_nt: TGCGCCAGCAGCCCGGGGGTCTACACTGAAGCTTTCTTT
v_call: TRBV3-1; clone_size: many; d_call: TRBD2; j_call: TRBJ2-7; cdr3_aa: CASSQVLAGVYEQYF; cdr3_nt: TGTGCCAGCAGCCAAGTCCTAGCGGGGGTCTACGAGCAGTACTTC
v_call: TRBV24-1; clone_size: many; d_call: NA; j_call: TRBJ1-1; cdr3_aa: CATSDLKAFF; cdr3_nt: TGTGCCACCAGTGACCTGAAAGCTTTCTTT